This T cell receptor beta chain appears in the sequencing data of a study of blood T cell repertoires in COVID-19 (dated by TCRdb to about 2020). Regarding the study in general: Collaborator samples came from the United States, Italy and Spain and covered acute and convalescent phases of COVID-19. The material from the prospective study consisted of cDNA or gDNA derived from T cells, B-cell-depleted T cells, or PBMCs. Subjects who had been exposed to COVID-19, were actively infected with it, or had recovered from it provided the deeply sampled blood TCRbeta repertoires that made up the dataset. A freely available public database, intended as a resource for researchers studying the immune response to SARS-CoV-2, is where the repertoires were released. The samples were drawn from the first 160 participants of the ongoing ImmuneRACE study and from 1,254 subjects provided by 6 global collaborators. Sample metadata almost always included a de-identified subject ID, COVID-19 status, age in years and sex. Where HLA class I and class II types were available, the types were taken from metadata supplied by the sample provider, not from assay-based typing.

TCRbeta CDR3 regions were amplified from genomic DNA using the immunoSEQ Assay, a bias-controlled multiplex PCR. The paper's data handling went like this. Nucleated cell counts per sample were estimated from amplification of reference gene primers within the assay. To quantify the absolute abundance of each unique TCRbeta CDR3 rearrangement, sequence reads were collapsed and filtered. For each sample, productive Simpson clonality was calculated by taking the square root of Simpson's diversity index across productive rearrangements. The table comes from immuneACCESS by way of TCRdb, which keeps in-frame sequences with V and J called. Part of the clones is missing from these tables; in studies checked, under half for an unresolved V gene and the rest for unknown reasons. That table furnishes V, J and clone size, whereas the DNA furnished D and trimming. The sample data list roughly 5,000 clones, and approximately 91% of these were observed just once. The ten largest clones represent around 20% of the sample.

The paper as a whole reports these results and caveats: The quantity of clinical and demographic metadata differed by source and by participant and was supplied without curation.

About this clone: The clone's antigen remains unknown. No per-base quality is available; no much larger clone lies one base away.

Collaborating institutions collected whole blood in K2EDTA tubes following their own protocols. Collaborator samples were shipped for TCRbeta analysis as frozen whole blood, isolated PBMCs, or DNA extracted from either sample type. Sequences MDHEN (CDR1) and SYDVKM (CDR2) are obtained from the germline V gene. A distance of 5 bases separates the germline ends of V and J, which lose 2 bases and 3 bases respectively. The CDR3 measures 13 amino acids from cysteine to phenylalanine. CDR3 DNA is the only sequence kept; it has 39 bases, read in frame from the first base. Specimen: peripheral blood. The TCR comes from a human donor in a cohort sampled during active COVID-19. This chain is built from TRBV28 and TRBJ2-1; a confident D gene designation cannot be given. CDR3 region: CASSLTDYNEQFF. The nucleotides are TGTGCCAGCAGTTTAACAGACTACAATGAGCAGTTCTTC.